A selection of T cell receptor beta chains follows, all from one sample in a study of cytomegalovirus exposure and HLA in healthy donors. Some clones are missing from TCRdb's copy, which holds only in-frame ones; the method was immunoSEQ multiplex PCR. This sample has 85,000 to 130,000 clones, with roughly four fifths found just once. The specimen sequenced was PBMCs. Source of these receptors: a male donor in good health and CMV-seropositive. CDR3s include the opening cysteine and the closing phenylalanine or tryptophan. A D gene is named only where the DNA matches it firmly. Clone sizes are given selectively: once, few, many, or a class where the clone is expanded.

size	D	V	J	DNA	CDR3
.	.	TRBV29-1	TRBJ1-2	TGCAGCGCCACACCAGGGGTAGATGGCTACACCTTC	CSATPGVDGYTF
.	TRBD1	TRBV5-1	TRBJ2-7	TGCGCCAGCAGTCAAACCGGGACAGCTATCTTATACGAGCAGTACTTC	CASSQTGTAILYEQYF
.	TRBD1	TRBV4-2	TRBJ1-2	TGTGCCAGCAGCCAAGATTCAGGGGGCCTCTATGGCTACACCTTC	CASSQDSGGLYGYTF
.	.	TRBV11-1	TRBJ2-3	TGTGCCAGCAGCTTGTTCTCCACAGATACGCAGTATTTT	CASSLFSTDTQYF
.	.	TRBV30	TRBJ1-2	TGTGCCTGGAGTGTAGCCGGGTATGGCTACACCTTC	CAWSVAGYGYTF
.	.	TRBV27	TRBJ2-7	TGTGCCAGCAGCCCCGAGAGGGCGGGACAGATTTCGGACGAGCAGTACTTC	CASSPERAGQISDEQYF
.	.	TRBV7-9	TRBJ2-2	TGTGCCAGCAGCTTAGACAGGGCCTCCTTTGAACGGGCCGGGGAGCTGTTTTTT	CASSLDRASFERAGELFF
.	.	TRBV16	TRBJ1-2	TGTGCCAGCAGCCAATATCAAGACATTGGCTACACCTTC	CASSQYQDIGYTF
few	.	TRBV5-4	TRBJ1-3	TGTGCCAGCAGCTTGGGGGGCAGGGTTGGAAACACCATATATTTT	CASSLGGRVGNTIYF
.	.	TRBV28	TRBJ2-7	TGTGCCAGCAGCCCCGGCGGGGGCGGACCCTACGAGCAGTACTTC	CASSPGGGGPYEQYF
.	.	TRBV10-3	TRBJ2-6	TGTGCCATCCTGGCCTCTGGGGCCAACGTCCTGACTTTC	CAILASGANVLTF
.	.	TRBV30	TRBJ2-5	TGTGCCTGGACAGGGCGGCCGGAGACCCAGTACTTC	CAWTGRPETQYF
.	.	TRBV30	TRBJ1-2	TGTGCCTGGACCTCCCCCACATACCGGGGGTATGGCTACACCTTC	CAWTSPTYRGYGYTF
few	TRBD2	TRBV9	TRBJ2-5	TGTGCCAGCAACCTTGGCGGGGGCCAAGAGACCCAGTACTTC	CASNLGGGQETQYF
.	.	TRBV29-1	TRBJ2-7	TGCAGCGCCGGTAGCAGCTCCTACGAGCAGTACTTC	CSAGSSSYEQYF
.	TRBD1	TRBV29-1	TRBJ1-2	TGCAGCGTTGATAGGGACAGGGGGCGGAATGGCTACACCTTC	CSVDRDRGRNGYTF
.	.	TRBV7-2	TRBJ1-3	TGTGCCAGCAGCTTTAACAGGCTACTCTCTGGAAACACCATATATTTT	CASSFNRLLSGNTIYF
few	.	TRBV11-2	TRBJ2-1	TGTGCCAGCAGCTTCGCGGAGGCCTATAATGAGCAGTTCTTC	CASSFAEAYNEQFF
once	TRBD2	TRBV4-2	TRBJ2-2	TGTGCCAGCAGCCAAGAAAATGAAGCTAGCGGGTTCGACACCGGGGAGCTGTTTTTT	CASSQENEASGFDTGELFF
.	.	TRBV18	TRBJ2-1	TGTGCCAGCTCAGCCGACTTACTCGAGCAGTTCTTC	CASSADLLEQFF
.	TRBD1	TRBV4-2	TRBJ2-3	TGTGCCAGCAGCCAAGAGACCGGGACAGGGTCTTCAGATACGCAGTATTTT	CASSQETGTGSSDTQYF
.	.	TRBV11-2	TRBJ1-5	TGTGCCAGCAGCCAGGGGTTTAGCAATCAGCCCCAGCATTTT	CASSQGFSNQPQHF
.	.	TRBV19	TRBJ1-5	TGTGCCAGTAGTACTACTCCAAGCAATCAGCCCCAGCATTTT	CASSTTPSNQPQHF
.	TRBD1	TRBV10-3	TRBJ1-5	TGTGCCGCCGGGACAGTGGCCTCCAATCAGCCCCAGCATTTT	CAAGTVASNQPQHF
.	.	TRBV6-5	TRBJ2-3	TGTGCCAGCAGTTACTCAGAGGCAGATACGCAGTATTTT	CASSYSEADTQYF
.	TRBD2	TRBV4-1	TRBJ2-1	TGCGCCAGCAGCCGCGGGGGGCTAGCGGGGAAGTACAATGAGCAGTTCTTC	CASSRGGLAGKYNEQFF
.	.	TRBV6-1	TRBJ2-2	TGTGCCAGCAGTGAAGTGGAGGGGGCCTACACCGGGGAGCTGTTTTTT	CASSEVEGAYTGELFF
.	TRBD1	TRBV11-3	TRBJ2-7	TGTGCCAGCAGCCTAAGAAAGGGACAGGCGATCTCCTACGAGCAGTACTTC	CASSLRKGQAISYEQYF
.	TRBD2	TRBV27	TRBJ2-1	TGTGCCAGCAGTGCAGGACTAGCGGGGATGAGCTCCTACAATGAGCAGTTCTTC	CASSAGLAGMSSYNEQFF
few	.	TRBV28	TRBJ2-5	TGTGCCAGCAGTTGGGCCCCACAGGTTTACTTC	CASSWAPQVYF
few	.	TRBV14	TRBJ2-5	TGTGCCAGCAGCCAAGAAGGGGGTTACCAAGAGACCCAGTACTTC	CASSQEGGYQETQYF
once	.	TRBV30	TRBJ2-2	TGTGCCTGCGGCCAGGGGGGCGAAACCGGGGAGCTGTTTTTT	CACGQGGETGELFF
.	.	TRBV19	TRBJ2-2	TGTGCCAGTAAGACGACAGAGAACACCGGGGAGCTGTTTTTT	CASKTTENTGELFF
.	.	TRBV6-5	TRBJ2-7	TGTGCCAGCAGTCCCCGACGAGGGAGTTACGAGCAGTACTTC	CASSPRRGSYEQYF
.	.	TRBV7-9	TRBJ1-2	TGTGCCAGCAGGTCGGAAAGGGGAGGGCAGGGCTACACCTTC	CASRSERGGQGYTF
.	.	TRBV6-6	TRBJ2-1	TGTGCCAGCACCCCGCCTCAGGGCAATGAGCAGTTCTTC	CASTPPQGNEQFF
.	.	TRBV5-6	TRBJ1-2	TGTGCCAGCAGCCTGCCTAGGGCGGGGGGCTACACCTTC	CASSLPRAGGYTF
.	.	TRBV4-3	TRBJ2-7	TGCGCCAGCAGCCAAGATGAGGGAACTGCTTACGAGCAGTACTTC	CASSQDEGTAYEQYF
.	TRBD2	TRBV6-4	TRBJ2-7	TGTGCCAGCAGTTCTAGCGGGAGAGACTACGAGCAGTACTTC	CASSSSGRDYEQYF
.	.	TRBV5-4	TRBJ1-2	TGTGCCAGCAGCTTGGATCCTCGTTTCTATGGCTACACCTTC	CASSLDPRFYGYTF
.	TRBD1	TRBV7-9	TRBJ1-1	TGTGCCAGCAGCTTAGTAGGGACAGGGAACACTGAAGCTTTCTTT	CASSLVGTGNTEAFF
.	.	TRBV7-2	TRBJ2-3	TGTGCCAGCAGCTTAGAAGCGCCAGATACGCAGTATTTT	CASSLEAPDTQYF
.	TRBD1	TRBV28	TRBJ1-5	TGTGCCAGCAGTCCCCGTTCCCCGGGACAGGGTAGCAATCAGCCCCAGCATTTT	CASSPRSPGQGSNQPQHF
.	TRBD1	TRBV30	TRBJ1-5	TGTGCCTTATCCCCCGGGACAGGGACTCAGCCCCAGCATTTT	CALSPGTGTQPQHF
.	TRBD1	TRBV4-2	TRBJ1-5	TGTGCCAGCAGCCCTACAGGGGAGAGCAATCAGCCCCAGCATTTT	CASSPTGESNQPQHF
few	.	TRBV2	TRBJ1-4	TGTGCCAGCAGTGAACAGTTGGAAAAACTGTTTTTT	CASSEQLEKLFF
once	.	TRBV18	TRBJ2-3	TGTGCCAGCTCACCAGACCGTGGAGGGCTTACTTTTTTAGATACGCAGTATTTT	CASSPDRGGLTFLDTQYF